Listed below are T cell receptor beta chains from one sample, sequenced in a study of radiotherapy plus CTLA-4 blockade in lung cancer. Assay used: immunoSEQ multiplex PCR; TCRdb lists only in-frame clones, some missing. The table includes 85,000 to 130,000 clones, 85% detected once. Sequencing was performed on peripheral blood, taken from a patient treated with radiotherapy plus ipilimumab. The origin of the receptors is a human donor with non-small cell lung cancer that progressed on radiotherapy plus ipilimumab. Some clones in this sample may be carry-over from other donors' samples. CDR3s include the opening cysteine and the closing phenylalanine or tryptophan. The order of the fields is CDR3 DNA, CDR3 protein, V gene, clone size, J gene, D gene. A D gene is named only where the DNA matches it firmly. Expanded clones get a size class; other rows say once, few or many, or leave the size out.

DNA: TGTGCCAGCAGCAAATCACTAGCGGACACAGATACGCAGTATTTT; CDR3: CASSKSLADTDTQYF; V: TRBV21-1; size: -; J: TRBJ2-3; D: -
DNA: TGTGCCAGTAGTATCATCGCGGGGCCCGGAGGTTCACCCCTCCACTTT; CDR3: CASSIIAGPGGSPLHF; V: TRBV19; size: once; J: TRBJ1-6; D: -
DNA: TGTGCCAGCAGGCCCAGGGGCGCCGGGCACATTCAGTACTTC; CDR3: CASRPRGAGHIQYF; V: TRBV21-1; size: -; J: TRBJ2-4; D: -
DNA: TGTGCCAGTATTCCCGGGACAGGGGTAACTGAAGCTTTCTTT; CDR3: CASIPGTGVTEAFF; V: TRBV19; size: -; J: TRBJ1-1; D: TRBD1
DNA: TGTGCCAGCAGCTCCGACAGGAACACTGAAGCTTTCTTT; CDR3: CASSSDRNTEAFF; V: TRBV7-3; size: -; J: TRBJ1-1; D: -
DNA: TGTGCCAGCAGCGTAGGTGGACACCACACAGATACGCAGTATTTT; CDR3: CASSVGGHHTDTQYF; V: TRBV9; size: -; J: TRBJ2-3; D: -
DNA: TGTGCCAGCAGTAGGGGGCGCAACAATCAGCCCCAGCATTTT; CDR3: CASSRGRNNQPQHF; V: TRBV2; size: -; J: TRBJ1-5; D: TRBD1
DNA: TGTGCCAGGAATCTAGCGGGGGACGTCACCGGGGAGCTGTTTTTT; CDR3: CARNLAGDVTGELFF; V: TRBV9; size: -; J: TRBJ2-2; D: TRBD2
DNA: TGTGCCAGCAGCGAGGCCCGCAGGGAAGTGATTGATACGCAGTATTTT; CDR3: CASSEARREVIDTQYF; V: TRBV25-1; size: -; J: TRBJ2-3; D: -
DNA: TGCGCCAGCAGCCCCGACACCAGCCGCTACACCTTC; CDR3: CASSPDTSRYTF; V: TRBV5-1; size: -; J: TRBJ1-2; D: -
DNA: TGTGCCAGCCGGCCGTCGACAGCTAACTATGGCTACACCTTC; CDR3: CASRPSTANYGYTF; V: TRBV7-2; size: -; J: TRBJ1-2; D: -
DNA: TGTGCTAGCAGCTTAAGCCCGGGACTAGCGGGGAGGGCCCAGTACTTC; CDR3: CASSLSPGLAGRAQYF; V: TRBV7-7; size: -; J: TRBJ2-5; D: TRBD2
DNA: TGCGCCAGCAGCCAAGTACCTCCGGACAGTTTATCCCCCTACGAGCAGTACTTC; CDR3: CASSQVPPDSLSPYEQYF; V: TRBV4-1; size: -; J: TRBJ2-7; D: -
DNA: TGCGCCAGCAGTCCACTGGAAACGCAGTATTTT; CDR3: CASSPLETQYF; V: TRBV23-1; size: -; J: TRBJ2-3; D: -
DNA: TGTGCCAGCAGCCCTAGGAGGGAGACCCAGTACTTC; CDR3: CASSPRRETQYF; V: TRBV7-2; size: -; J: TRBJ2-5; D: -
DNA: TGTGCCACCAGCAGAACTGGGACGGAATACTATGGCTACACCTTC; CDR3: CATSRTGTEYYGYTF; V: TRBV15; size: -; J: TRBJ1-2; D: -
DNA: TGTGCCAGCAGCCCAGAGTGGAGCTCCCTCTCCGAGCAGTACTTC; CDR3: CASSPEWSSLSEQYF; V: TRBV5-4; size: -; J: TRBJ2-7; D: -
DNA: TGTGCCAGCAGCCATAACAGGGGGCGCCACTATGGCTACACCTTC; CDR3: CASSHNRGRHYGYTF; V: TRBV7-9; size: -; J: TRBJ1-2; D: TRBD1
DNA: TGTGCCAGCAGAACGCAGGGGAATAATGAAAAACTGTTTTTT; CDR3: CASRTQGNNEKLFF; V: TRBV21-1; size: once; J: TRBJ1-4; D: -
DNA: TGTGCCAGCAGCCTGAACCCTAGCGGTTCCTACAATGAGCAGTTCTTC; CDR3: CASSLNPSGSYNEQFF; V: TRBV5-4; size: -; J: TRBJ2-1; D: TRBD2
DNA: TGTGCCAGCAGTTTATTCAGCGGGGGGCGAGAGACCCAGTACTTC; CDR3: CASSLFSGGRETQYF; V: TRBV27; size: -; J: TRBJ2-5; D: TRBD2
DNA: TGTGCCAGCATCCCCGGGGCAGGAGCCTACGAGCAGTACTTC; CDR3: CASIPGAGAYEQYF; V: TRBV7-9; size: -; J: TRBJ2-7; D: -
DNA: TGTGCCAGCAGTTACAGGGTGAGCGGTGAAGCTTTCTTT; CDR3: CASSYRVSGEAFF; V: TRBV6-5; size: -; J: TRBJ1-1; D: -
DNA: TGCGCCAGCAGCCCACGACAGTTATTGAATGAGCAGTTCTTC; CDR3: CASSPRQLLNEQFF; V: TRBV5-1; size: -; J: TRBJ2-1; D: -
DNA: TGTGCCAGCAGCTCGGGAGGGGCTAACTATGGCTACACCTTC; CDR3: CASSSGGANYGYTF; V: TRBV5-4; size: -; J: TRBJ1-2; D: -
DNA: TGTGCCAGCAGTTTATCCCTCCCGCAGTCCTCGGTTTCTGGCTACACCTTC; CDR3: CASSLSLPQSSVSGYTF; V: TRBV27; size: -; J: TRBJ1-2; D: -
DNA: TGTGCCACCAGCAGAGTGGAGGGAGGATTATGGTGGAGGCGCACCGGGGAGCTGTTTTTT; CDR3: CATSRVEGGLWWRRTGELFF; V: TRBV15; size: -; J: TRBJ2-2; D: -
DNA: TGTGCCAGTAGTCCCGGGGCTAGCTCTGGGGCCAACGTCCTGACTTTC; CDR3: CASSPGASSGANVLTF; V: TRBV19; size: -; J: TRBJ2-6; D: -
DNA: TGTGCCAGCAGCTTGGGACCTGAGGGGTTTTCCTCCTACGAGCAGTACTTC; CDR3: CASSLGPEGFSSYEQYF; V: TRBV5-6; size: once; J: TRBJ2-7; D: -
DNA: TGTGCCAGCAGCTTAGGAGCGGCCTATGGCTACACCTTC; CDR3: CASSLGAAYGYTF; V: TRBV7-9; size: -; J: TRBJ1-2; D: -
DNA: TGTGCCAGCAGCCCACGATCTTCGGGGGGCCAAGAGACCCAGTACTTC; CDR3: CASSPRSSGGQETQYF; V: TRBV9; size: -; J: TRBJ2-5; D: TRBD2
DNA: TGTGCCAGCAGCTTAGTGGGATTTCGGGGACGAGGAGGAGATACGCAGTATTTT; CDR3: CASSLVGFRGRGGDTQYF; V: TRBV7-6; size: -; J: TRBJ2-3; D: -
DNA: TGCGCCAGCAGCTTGTTGACAGGGCATAATTCACCCCTCCACTTT; CDR3: CASSLLTGHNSPLHF; V: TRBV5-1; size: -; J: TRBJ1-6; D: TRBD1
DNA: TGTGCCAGCAGCCCATTCCAGCACACTGAAGCTTTCTTT; CDR3: CASSPFQHTEAFF; V: TRBV7-3; size: -; J: TRBJ1-1; D: -
DNA: TGTGCCATCAGTGAGTCGAGGGGCACGATAAACACTGAAGCTTTCTTT; CDR3: CAISESRGTINTEAFF; V: TRBV10-3; size: -; J: TRBJ1-1; D: -
DNA: TGTGCCAGCAGCCCCCGGGTTGATGGGCAGGGGGCAGGCTACACCTTC; CDR3: CASSPRVDGQGAGYTF; V: TRBV9; size: -; J: TRBJ1-2; D: TRBD1
DNA: TGTGCCAGCAGTTTGACCCTCTACGAGCAGTACTTC; CDR3: CASSLTLYEQYF; V: TRBV28; size: once; J: TRBJ2-7; D: -
DNA: TGTGCCAGCAGTCGAAGACAGGGTATAGTTGGCTACACCTTC; CDR3: CASSRRQGIVGYTF; V: TRBV28; size: -; J: TRBJ1-2; D: TRBD1
DNA: TGTGCCAGCAGCACCTCAGCCGGGACAGACTTTGGCTACACCTTC; CDR3: CASSTSAGTDFGYTF; V: TRBV7-2; size: -; J: TRBJ1-2; D: TRBD1
DNA: TGTGCCAGCAGCCCCCGGACCGCTGCTATCGGCTACGAGCAGTACTTC; CDR3: CASSPRTAAIGYEQYF; V: TRBV7-2; size: -; J: TRBJ2-7; D: -